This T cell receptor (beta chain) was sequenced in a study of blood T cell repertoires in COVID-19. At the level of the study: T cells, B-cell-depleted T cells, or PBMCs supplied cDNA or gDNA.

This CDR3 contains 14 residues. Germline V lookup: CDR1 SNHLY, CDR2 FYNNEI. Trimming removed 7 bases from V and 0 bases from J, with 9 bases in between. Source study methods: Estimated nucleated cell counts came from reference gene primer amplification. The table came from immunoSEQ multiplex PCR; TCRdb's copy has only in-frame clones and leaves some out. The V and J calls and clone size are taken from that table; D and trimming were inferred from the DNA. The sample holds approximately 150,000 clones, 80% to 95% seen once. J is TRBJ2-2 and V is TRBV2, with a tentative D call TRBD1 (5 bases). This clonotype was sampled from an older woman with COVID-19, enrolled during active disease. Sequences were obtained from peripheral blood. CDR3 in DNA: TGTGCCAGCAAGGGGTCTTCGAACACCGGGGAGCTGTTTTTT. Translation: CASKGSSNTGELFF.